The 22 T cell receptor beta chains below were found in one sample sequenced in a study of blood T cell repertoires in COVID-19. TCRdb's table, derived via immunoSEQ multiplex PCR, lists solely in-frame clones and lacks some. Of fewer than 300,000 clones in the sample, 85% were seen once. Sequencing was carried out using peripheral blood. The receptor set was obtained from a human donor in a cohort sampled during active COVID-19.

J is TRBJ1-2 and V is TRBV5-4, with a tentative D call TRBD1 (6 bases). The CDR3 spans 15 residues. Trimming left V 4 bases short and J 1 base short, with 14 bases between. Germline V gene lookup returns CDR1 SGHNT and CDR2 YYREEE (reference sequence). In DNA form, the CDR3 reads TGTGCCAGCAGCGCCCAGGGGCAACATAACTATGGCTACACCTTC. This codes for CASSAQGQHNYGYTF.

The chain couples TRBV30 to TRBJ1-6; maybe TRBD1 (5 bases). From germline, CDR1 is GTSNPN and CDR2 SVGIG (reference sequence). Trimming pared 3 bases from V and 4 bases from J, leaving 13 bases between. This CDR3 has 15 amino acids. CDR3 DNA: TGTGCCTGGAGGAAGGGGTCAGATTATAATTCACCCCTCCACTTT. It yields the protein CAWRKGSDYNSPLHF.

The rearrangement joins TRBV24-1 to TRBJ2-2, with D perhaps matching TRBD2 (6 bases). The CDR3 has 13 residues. With 8 bases removed from V and 7 bases from J, the gap between germline ends came to 13 bases. Germline V lookup: CDR1 KGHDR, CDR2 SFDVKD. In DNA, the CDR3 is TGTGCCACCATGGCTAGCGCCGGCGGGGAGCTGTTTTTT. Translated: CATMASAGGELFF.

This chain joins TRBV6-5 and TRBJ2-3; the D gene is possibly TRBD1 (6 bases). Trimming took 5 bases from V and 1 from J, leaving 10 bases between them. CDR1 is MNHEY and CDR2 is SVGAGI in the germline V gene. CDR3 length equals 14 residues. The CDR3 spells CASSIEGGTDTQYF. CDR3 DNA sequence: TGTGCCAGCAGTATAGAGGGGGGCACAGATACGCAGTATTTT.

The CDR3 spells CASSDNGDQPQHF. CDR3 DNA: TGCGCCAGCAGTGACAACGGAGATCAGCCCCAGCATTTT. The chain combines TRBV10-2 with TRBJ1-5; D is uncertain. Per germline, CDR1 WSHSY and CDR2 SAAADI. Trimming cost V 3 bases and J 5 bases, with 8 bases left between them. CDR3 length: 13 residues.

V usage is TRBV5-1 and J usage is TRBJ2-6, with D uncertain. Trimming pared 4 bases from V and 0 bases from J, leaving 8 bases between. The CDR3 is 15 residues long. Germline-derived CDR1 and CDR2 are SGHRS and YFSETQ. In DNA form, the CDR3 reads TGCGCCAGCAGCCTCCTACCCTCTGGGGCCAACGTCCTGACTTTC. Amino acid sequence: CASSLLPSGANVLTF.

J is TRBJ1-5 and V is TRBV7-9; 7 bases fit TRBD1. The trim removed 3 bases at V and 3 bases at J, leaving 2 bases unmatched. Per germline, CDR1 SEHNR and CDR2 FQNEAQ (reference sequence). The CDR3 runs to 14 residues. The CDR3 loop is CASSLGQPNQPQHF. CDR3 nucleotides: TGTGCCAGCAGCTTGGGACAGCCCAATCAGCCCCAGCATTTT.

Remarks on this clone: Different DNA sequences within this sample yield the same CDR3. The chain carries TRBV12-3 or TRBV12-4 and TRBJ1-1; D gene ambiguous. The CDR3 loop spans 13 amino acids. Trimming removed 7 bases from V and 5 bases from J, with 14 bases in between. DNA of the CDR3: TGTGCCAGCAATACGGGTGTCATTACTGAAGCTTTCTTT. Amino acids: CASNTGVITEAFF.

The genes are TRBV28 and TRBJ2-7; 9 bases align to TRBD1. This CDR3 contains 15 residues. Germline loops: CDR1 MDHEN, CDR2 SYDVKM. The J segment lost 2 bases and the V segment lost 4 bases, leaving 6 bases of the junction unmatched. Here the CDR3 DNA reads TGTGCCAGCAGTTACTACAGGGGGCAGGCCTACGAGCAGTACTTC. Translated, it gives CASSYYRGQAYEQYF.

V and J are TRBV4-3 and TRBJ2-2; 8 bases align to TRBD2. This CDR3 is 16 amino acids long. Losses at the gene ends were 1 base for V and 3 bases for J; bases not matched to a gene: 4. Per the germline V gene, CDR1 is LGHNA and CDR2 is YSLEER. The CDR3 loop is CASSQGRGEDTGELFF. CDR3 DNA sequence: TGCGCCAGCAGCCAAGGGCGGGGGGAGGACACCGGGGAGCTGTTTTTT.

The V and J genes are TRBV24-1 and TRBJ2-3; 7 positions match TRBD1. V lost 3 bases, J lost 1 base, and 3 bases stayed unmatched. The germline V gene encodes CDR1 KGHDR and CDR2 SFDVKD. CDR3 length equals 15 residues. Here the CDR3 DNA reads TGTGCCACCAGTGATGGAGGACAGGGCACAGATACGCAGTATTTT. Amino acids: CATSDGGQGTDTQYF.

The chain is built from TRBV19 and TRBJ2-1; weak D call: TRBD2 (7 bases). The V and J ends lost 6 bases and 3 bases respectively, with 15 bases between them. The CDR3 loop spans 15 amino acids. The V gene's germline CDR1 is LNHDA and CDR2 SQIVND (reference sequence). The CDR3 reads CASRGASGFYNEQFF. The CDR3 nucleotides are TGTGCCAGTAGGGGGGCTAGCGGTTTCTACAATGAGCAGTTCTTC.

The chain is built from TRBV27 and TRBJ1-6, with D possibly matching TRBD1 (5 bases). V lost 1 base to trimming and J lost 1 base, with 23 bases between them. The CDR3 is 21 amino acids. The germline gives CDR1 MNHEY, CDR2 SMNVEV (reference sequence). CDR3 region: CASSLYRGLAGALSYNSPLHF. In DNA, the CDR3 is TGTGCCAGCAGTTTATATAGGGGACTGGCAGGCGCCCTTTCCTATAATTCACCCCTCCACTTT.

V usage is TRBV24-1 and J usage is TRBJ2-5; 7 nucleotides line up with TRBD1. The CDR3 contains 13 residues. The J segment lost 2 bases and the V segment lost 5 bases, leaving 1 base of the junction unmatched. Germline V lookup: CDR1 KGHDR, CDR2 SFDVKD. The CDR3 DNA reads TGTGCCACCAGTGGGGACAGTCAAGAGACCCAGTACTTC. Translating gives CATSGDSQETQYF.

This clone showed up just once. The chain recombines TRBV2 with TRBJ1-5; 9 bases map to TRBD1. The germline V gene has CDR1 SNHLY and CDR2 FYNNEI. J was trimmed by 3 bases and V by 7 bases; bases with no gene match: 19. This CDR3 spans 19 amino acids. The CDR3 sequence is CASTPSPFSTGGNNQPQHF. In DNA form, the CDR3 reads TGTGCCAGCACCCCCAGCCCCTTTTCGACAGGGGGAAACAATCAGCCCCAGCATTTT.

The chain employs TRBV3-1 (or the pseudogene TRBV3-2) and TRBJ2-3; TRBD2 agrees at 10 bases. The CDR3 has 16 residues. Per germline, CDR1 LGHDT and CDR2 YNNKEL (reference sequence). Trimming took 0 bases from V and 4 from J; bases not matched to a gene: 4. CDR3 loop: CASSQDRLAGADTQYF. The CDR3 bases are TGTGCCAGCAGCCAAGATCGCCTAGCGGGAGCAGATACGCAGTATTTT.

The genes are TRBV19 and TRBJ1-3; tentatively, D is TRBD1 (6 bases). V gave up 6 bases and J gave up 4 bases, with 16 bases separating them. Germline loops: CDR1 LNHDA, CDR2 SQIVND (reference sequence). The CDR3 runs to 15 residues. The CDR3 sequence: CASRTDSKAGNTIYF. The CDR3 DNA reads as TGTGCCAGTAGAACGGACAGCAAAGCCGGAAACACCATATATTTT.

With respect to this clone: This specimen includes other DNA sequences encoding the same CDR3. The V call is TRBV28, the J call TRBJ2-1; D remains unclear. The CDR3 runs 11 residues. Germline lookup yields CDR1 MDHEN and CDR2 SYDVKM. V dropped 2 bases and J dropped 8 bases, with 4 bases sitting between them. As DNA, the CDR3 is TGTGCCAGCAGTTTACGCGATGAGCAGTTCTTC. Protein sequence: CASSLRDEQFF.

This chain connects TRBV6-5 to TRBJ2-5; maybe TRBD1 (6 bases). V was trimmed by 0 bases and J by 6 bases, leaving 14 bases between them. Per germline, CDR1 MNHEY and CDR2 SVGAGI. This CDR3 has 15 amino acids. DNA of the CDR3: TGTGCCAGCAGTTACTCGAGGGGGAAGGTAAAGACCCAGTACTTC. This translates into CASSYSRGKVKTQYF.

The chain has TRBV18 and TRBJ2-1, with TRBD2 matching over 8 bases. Germline V gives CDR1 KGHSH, CDR2 LQKENI. CDR3 length equals 16 residues. With V trimmed by 2 bases and J by 3 bases, 6 bases remained unmatched. CDR3 residues: CASSPVYTSGYNEQFF. Here the CDR3 DNA reads TGTGCCAGCTCACCAGTTTATACTAGCGGCTACAATGAGCAGTTCTTC. The variable domain in full, completed from reference TRBV18 and TRBJ2-1, reads NAGVMQNPRHLVRRRGQEARLRCSPMKGHSHVYWYRQLPEEGLKFMVYLQKENIIDESGMPKERFSAEFPKEGPSILRIQQVVRGDSAAYFCASSPVYTSGYNEQFFGPGTRLTVL.

V gene TRBV7-9 combines with J gene TRBJ2-3, with D possibly matching TRBD2 (5 bases). CDR3 length: 14 amino acids. Germline V gene lookup returns CDR1 SEHNR and CDR2 FQNEAQ (reference sequence). Trimming removed 3 bases at V and 2 bases at J, with 9 bases between. CDR3 in DNA: TGTGCCAGCAGCTTTCGGGGTCCCACAGATACGCAGTATTTT. This translates into CASSFRGPTDTQYF.

The chain recombines TRBV11-1 with TRBJ2-1; TRBD2 aligns across 8 bases. The CDR3 totals 16 residues. Losses at the gene ends were 4 bases for V and 0 bases for J; bases not matched to a gene: 5. Germline loops: CDR1 SGHAT, CDR2 FQDESV (reference sequence). In DNA, the CDR3 is TGTGCCAGCAGCTCCTCCGGGACTAGCTCCTACAATGAGCAGTTCTTC. It encodes CASSSSGTSSYNEQFF.